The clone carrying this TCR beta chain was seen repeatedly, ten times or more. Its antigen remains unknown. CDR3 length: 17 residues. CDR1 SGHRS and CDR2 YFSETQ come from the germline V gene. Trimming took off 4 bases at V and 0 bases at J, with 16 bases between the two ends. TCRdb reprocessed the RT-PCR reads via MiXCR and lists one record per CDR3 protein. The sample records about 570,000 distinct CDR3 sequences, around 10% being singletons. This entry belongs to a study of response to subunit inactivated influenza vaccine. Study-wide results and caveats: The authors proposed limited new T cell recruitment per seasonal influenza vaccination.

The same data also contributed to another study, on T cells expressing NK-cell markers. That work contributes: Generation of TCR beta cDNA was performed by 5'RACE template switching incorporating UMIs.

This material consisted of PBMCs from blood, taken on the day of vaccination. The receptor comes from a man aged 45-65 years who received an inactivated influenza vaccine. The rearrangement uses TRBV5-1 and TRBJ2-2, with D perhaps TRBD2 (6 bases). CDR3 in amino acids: CASSLGPRDSNTGELFF. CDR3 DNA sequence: TGCGCCAGCAGCCTAGGCCCCCGGGACTCGAACACCGGGGAGCTGTTTTTT.